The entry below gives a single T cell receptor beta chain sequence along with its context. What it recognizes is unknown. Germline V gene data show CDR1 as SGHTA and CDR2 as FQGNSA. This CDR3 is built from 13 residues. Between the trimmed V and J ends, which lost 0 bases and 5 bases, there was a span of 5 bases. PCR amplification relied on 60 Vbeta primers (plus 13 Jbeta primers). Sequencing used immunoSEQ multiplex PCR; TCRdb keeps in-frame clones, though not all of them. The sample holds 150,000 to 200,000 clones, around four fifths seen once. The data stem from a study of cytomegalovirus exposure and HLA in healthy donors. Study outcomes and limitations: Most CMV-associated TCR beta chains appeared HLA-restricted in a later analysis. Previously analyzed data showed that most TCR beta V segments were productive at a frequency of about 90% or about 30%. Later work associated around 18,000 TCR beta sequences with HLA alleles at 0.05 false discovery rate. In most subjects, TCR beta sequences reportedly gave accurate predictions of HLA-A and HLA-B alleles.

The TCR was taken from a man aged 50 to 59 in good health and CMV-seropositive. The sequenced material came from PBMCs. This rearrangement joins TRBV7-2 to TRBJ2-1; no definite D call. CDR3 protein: CASSLARNNEQFF. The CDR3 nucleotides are TGTGCCAGCAGCTTAGCGCGCAACAATGAGCAGTTCTTC.